The source of this TCR beta chain is a study of CD8+CD57+ T cells in acquired aplastic anemia. Study background: Quantities of DNA derived from sorted CD4+ and CD8+ cells averaged approximately 3 ug. The study obtained about 10.8 million reads on average for CD4+ cells from healthy donors.

This clonotype was seen many times. Antigen unknown. Germline values: CDR1 LGHNA, CDR2 YSLEER. V lost 0 bases to trimming and J lost 3 bases; unmatched junction nucleotides: 5. The CDR3 length is 16 residues. According to the study, genomic DNA was the template for TCR beta VDJ and CDR3 profiling. TCRdb reprocessed the reads with MiXCR, giving one entry per CDR3 protein. The table includes about 190,000 distinct CDR3 sequences, about 53% detected once. Whole-study results and caveats: The study identified roughly 31 CD8+ CDR3 sequences shared by patients and controls.

The clonotype was recovered from a human donor in good health, serving as a control. The chain uses TRBV4-3 and TRBJ2-1; TRBD1 matches 7 bases. Input material: sorted CD4+, CD8+, or CD8+CD57+ T cells (not recorded which) from PBMCs. Here the CDR3 reads CASSQDLGDSYNEQFF. CDR3 nucleotide sequence: TGCGCCAGCAGCCAAGATTTGGGGGACAGCTACAATGAGCAGTTCTTC.